The T cell receptor beta chain described here comes from a study of PD-1 blockade in classical Hodgkin lymphoma. In the study overall: Nivolumab dosed at 3 mg/kg went to patients intravenously every 2 weeks.

Notes on the study in general: Complete responders showed a baseline diversity that resembled the diversity of newly diagnosed patients. The study reported lower baseline TCR diversity in newly diagnosed patients than in healthy donors.

CDR3 size: 19 residues. Germline CDR1 MGHRA, CDR2 YSYEKL. V was pared by 0 bases and J by 2 bases, with 22 bases between. This clone was counted only a few times. Its antigen is currently unknown. Documented time point: cycle 4 day 1 (C4D1), after less than seven weeks of nivolumab. Brentuximab vedotin exposure varied among the patients, all of whom had relapsed after autologous stem cell transplantation. Clones were read by immunoSEQ multiplex PCR, and TCRdb kept only the in-frame ones, dropping some. The data contain tens of thousands of clones, more than 70% of them singletons. This specimen consisted of peripheral blood mononuclear cells (PBMCs), obtained before the fourth cycle of nivolumab. The chain recombines TRBV4-1 with TRBJ2-5; D is unclear. The source of this sequence is a human donor with classical Hodgkin lymphoma. DNA for the CDR3: TGCGCCAGCAGCCAAGATCTCCGAATGGTTCCCAGTGCACAAGAGACCCAGTACTTC. Translation gives CASSQDLRMVPSAQETQYF.